Below, 7 T cell receptor beta chains from the same sample are listed, as sequenced in a study of blood T cells in healthy people across ages. A second PCR of about 6 to 12 cycles used a sample-barcoded 5' primer and a J-beta primer mix. TCRdb reanalysed the 5' RACE reads using MiXCR and keeps one entry per CDR3 protein. The sample lists some 760,000 distinct CDR3 sequences, more than 20% occurring once. This same sample was also part of a study on T cells of mothers and their children.

Sequencing was carried out using blood. These receptor sequences come from a boy between 10 and 17 years old in good health.

This clonotype was picked up a small number of times. The rearrangement uses TRBV6-6 and TRBJ1-2, with 10 bases that match TRBD1. Germline assignment: CDR1 MNHNY and CDR2 SVGAGI (reference sequence). This CDR3 is built from 15 residues. V lost 2 bases and J lost 5; bases outside the gene matches: 5. This chain's CDR3 is CASSYKGTGEYGYTF. CDR3 nucleotides: TGTGCCAGCAGTTACAAAGGGACAGGGGAATATGGCTACACCTTC.

The count of this clonotype is one. This chain joins TRBV28 and TRBJ1-2; D remains unclear. This CDR3 has 13 residues. Germline loops: CDR1 MDHEN, CDR2 SYDVKM. The V end was cut by 3 bases, the J end by 7 bases, with 12 bases between. CDR3 in amino acids: CASSLPEPGGYTF. The CDR3 coding sequence is TGTGCCAGCAGTTTGCCTGAACCTGGTGGCTACACCTTC.

The chain couples TRBV10-3 to TRBJ2-7; 8 nucleotides agree with TRBD2. The trim removed 4 bases at V and 4 bases at J, leaving 9 bases unmatched. The CDR3 is made up of 15 amino acids. CDR1 and CDR2 from the germline V gene are ENHRY and SYGVKD. The CDR3 DNA sequence: TGTGCCATCAGTGGGGGGACTAGGGATTATTACGAGCAGTACTTC. Translated, it gives CAISGGTRDYYEQYF.

The chain combines TRBV7-2 with TRBJ1-1; D is unclear. The CDR3 totals 15 residues. From germline, CDR1 is SGHTA and CDR2 FQGNSA. V dropped 2 bases and J dropped 0 bases, with 10 bases sitting between them. The CDR3 bases are TGTGCCAGCAGCTTATCTGACATGGTGAACACTGAAGCTTTCTTT. Protein sequence: CASSLSDMVNTEAFF.

The sample holds a few counts of this clonotype. CDR3 loop: CSVVQGYTGELFF. The CDR3 nucleotides read TGCAGCGTTGTCCAGGGTTACACCGGGGAGCTGTTTTTT. This sequence joins TRBV29-1 and TRBJ2-2; D is perhaps TRBD1 (5 bases). The V end lost 4 bases, the J end lost 3 bases, and 9 bases lay between the germline ends. The CDR3 totals 13 residues. The germline V gene encodes CDR1 SQVTM and CDR2 ANQGSEA.

The V gene is TRBV3-1, the J gene TRBJ2-5; 8 nucleotides agree with TRBD2. The end of the DNA fits TRBJ2-7 better, so the J call may be wrong. CDR3 length equals 16 residues. Germline CDR1 LGHDT, CDR2 YNNKEL (reference sequence). CDR3 region: CASSQYGGRSSYEQYF. The DNA of the CDR3 is TGTGCCAGCAGCCAATATGGCGGGAGGAGCTCCTACGAGCAGTACTTC.

In this sample, this clonotype turned up a few times. The rearrangement joins TRBV20-1 to TRBJ2-7, with D tentatively TRBD1 (7 bases). Trimming left V 4 bases short and J 5 bases short, with 18 bases between. Germline CDR1 is DFQATT and CDR2 is SNEGSKA (reference sequence). The length of the CDR3 is 14 residues. The CDR3 here is CSATITDREDEQYF. Written as DNA, the CDR3 is TGCAGTGCTACCATCACCGACAGGGAGGACGAGCAGTACTTC.